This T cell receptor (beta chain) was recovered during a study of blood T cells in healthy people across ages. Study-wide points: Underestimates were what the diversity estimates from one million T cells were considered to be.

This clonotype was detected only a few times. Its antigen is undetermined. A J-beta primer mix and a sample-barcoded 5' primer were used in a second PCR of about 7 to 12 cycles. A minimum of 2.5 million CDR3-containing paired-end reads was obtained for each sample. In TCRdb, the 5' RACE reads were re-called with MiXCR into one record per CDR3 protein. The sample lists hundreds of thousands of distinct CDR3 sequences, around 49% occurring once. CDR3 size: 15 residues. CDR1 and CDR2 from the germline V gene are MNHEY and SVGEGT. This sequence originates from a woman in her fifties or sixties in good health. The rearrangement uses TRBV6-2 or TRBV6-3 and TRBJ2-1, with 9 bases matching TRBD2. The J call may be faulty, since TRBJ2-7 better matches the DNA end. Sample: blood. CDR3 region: CASSYFLAGYNEQYF. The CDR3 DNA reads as TGTGCCAGCAGTTACTTCCTAGCGGGGTACAATGAGCAGTACTTC.